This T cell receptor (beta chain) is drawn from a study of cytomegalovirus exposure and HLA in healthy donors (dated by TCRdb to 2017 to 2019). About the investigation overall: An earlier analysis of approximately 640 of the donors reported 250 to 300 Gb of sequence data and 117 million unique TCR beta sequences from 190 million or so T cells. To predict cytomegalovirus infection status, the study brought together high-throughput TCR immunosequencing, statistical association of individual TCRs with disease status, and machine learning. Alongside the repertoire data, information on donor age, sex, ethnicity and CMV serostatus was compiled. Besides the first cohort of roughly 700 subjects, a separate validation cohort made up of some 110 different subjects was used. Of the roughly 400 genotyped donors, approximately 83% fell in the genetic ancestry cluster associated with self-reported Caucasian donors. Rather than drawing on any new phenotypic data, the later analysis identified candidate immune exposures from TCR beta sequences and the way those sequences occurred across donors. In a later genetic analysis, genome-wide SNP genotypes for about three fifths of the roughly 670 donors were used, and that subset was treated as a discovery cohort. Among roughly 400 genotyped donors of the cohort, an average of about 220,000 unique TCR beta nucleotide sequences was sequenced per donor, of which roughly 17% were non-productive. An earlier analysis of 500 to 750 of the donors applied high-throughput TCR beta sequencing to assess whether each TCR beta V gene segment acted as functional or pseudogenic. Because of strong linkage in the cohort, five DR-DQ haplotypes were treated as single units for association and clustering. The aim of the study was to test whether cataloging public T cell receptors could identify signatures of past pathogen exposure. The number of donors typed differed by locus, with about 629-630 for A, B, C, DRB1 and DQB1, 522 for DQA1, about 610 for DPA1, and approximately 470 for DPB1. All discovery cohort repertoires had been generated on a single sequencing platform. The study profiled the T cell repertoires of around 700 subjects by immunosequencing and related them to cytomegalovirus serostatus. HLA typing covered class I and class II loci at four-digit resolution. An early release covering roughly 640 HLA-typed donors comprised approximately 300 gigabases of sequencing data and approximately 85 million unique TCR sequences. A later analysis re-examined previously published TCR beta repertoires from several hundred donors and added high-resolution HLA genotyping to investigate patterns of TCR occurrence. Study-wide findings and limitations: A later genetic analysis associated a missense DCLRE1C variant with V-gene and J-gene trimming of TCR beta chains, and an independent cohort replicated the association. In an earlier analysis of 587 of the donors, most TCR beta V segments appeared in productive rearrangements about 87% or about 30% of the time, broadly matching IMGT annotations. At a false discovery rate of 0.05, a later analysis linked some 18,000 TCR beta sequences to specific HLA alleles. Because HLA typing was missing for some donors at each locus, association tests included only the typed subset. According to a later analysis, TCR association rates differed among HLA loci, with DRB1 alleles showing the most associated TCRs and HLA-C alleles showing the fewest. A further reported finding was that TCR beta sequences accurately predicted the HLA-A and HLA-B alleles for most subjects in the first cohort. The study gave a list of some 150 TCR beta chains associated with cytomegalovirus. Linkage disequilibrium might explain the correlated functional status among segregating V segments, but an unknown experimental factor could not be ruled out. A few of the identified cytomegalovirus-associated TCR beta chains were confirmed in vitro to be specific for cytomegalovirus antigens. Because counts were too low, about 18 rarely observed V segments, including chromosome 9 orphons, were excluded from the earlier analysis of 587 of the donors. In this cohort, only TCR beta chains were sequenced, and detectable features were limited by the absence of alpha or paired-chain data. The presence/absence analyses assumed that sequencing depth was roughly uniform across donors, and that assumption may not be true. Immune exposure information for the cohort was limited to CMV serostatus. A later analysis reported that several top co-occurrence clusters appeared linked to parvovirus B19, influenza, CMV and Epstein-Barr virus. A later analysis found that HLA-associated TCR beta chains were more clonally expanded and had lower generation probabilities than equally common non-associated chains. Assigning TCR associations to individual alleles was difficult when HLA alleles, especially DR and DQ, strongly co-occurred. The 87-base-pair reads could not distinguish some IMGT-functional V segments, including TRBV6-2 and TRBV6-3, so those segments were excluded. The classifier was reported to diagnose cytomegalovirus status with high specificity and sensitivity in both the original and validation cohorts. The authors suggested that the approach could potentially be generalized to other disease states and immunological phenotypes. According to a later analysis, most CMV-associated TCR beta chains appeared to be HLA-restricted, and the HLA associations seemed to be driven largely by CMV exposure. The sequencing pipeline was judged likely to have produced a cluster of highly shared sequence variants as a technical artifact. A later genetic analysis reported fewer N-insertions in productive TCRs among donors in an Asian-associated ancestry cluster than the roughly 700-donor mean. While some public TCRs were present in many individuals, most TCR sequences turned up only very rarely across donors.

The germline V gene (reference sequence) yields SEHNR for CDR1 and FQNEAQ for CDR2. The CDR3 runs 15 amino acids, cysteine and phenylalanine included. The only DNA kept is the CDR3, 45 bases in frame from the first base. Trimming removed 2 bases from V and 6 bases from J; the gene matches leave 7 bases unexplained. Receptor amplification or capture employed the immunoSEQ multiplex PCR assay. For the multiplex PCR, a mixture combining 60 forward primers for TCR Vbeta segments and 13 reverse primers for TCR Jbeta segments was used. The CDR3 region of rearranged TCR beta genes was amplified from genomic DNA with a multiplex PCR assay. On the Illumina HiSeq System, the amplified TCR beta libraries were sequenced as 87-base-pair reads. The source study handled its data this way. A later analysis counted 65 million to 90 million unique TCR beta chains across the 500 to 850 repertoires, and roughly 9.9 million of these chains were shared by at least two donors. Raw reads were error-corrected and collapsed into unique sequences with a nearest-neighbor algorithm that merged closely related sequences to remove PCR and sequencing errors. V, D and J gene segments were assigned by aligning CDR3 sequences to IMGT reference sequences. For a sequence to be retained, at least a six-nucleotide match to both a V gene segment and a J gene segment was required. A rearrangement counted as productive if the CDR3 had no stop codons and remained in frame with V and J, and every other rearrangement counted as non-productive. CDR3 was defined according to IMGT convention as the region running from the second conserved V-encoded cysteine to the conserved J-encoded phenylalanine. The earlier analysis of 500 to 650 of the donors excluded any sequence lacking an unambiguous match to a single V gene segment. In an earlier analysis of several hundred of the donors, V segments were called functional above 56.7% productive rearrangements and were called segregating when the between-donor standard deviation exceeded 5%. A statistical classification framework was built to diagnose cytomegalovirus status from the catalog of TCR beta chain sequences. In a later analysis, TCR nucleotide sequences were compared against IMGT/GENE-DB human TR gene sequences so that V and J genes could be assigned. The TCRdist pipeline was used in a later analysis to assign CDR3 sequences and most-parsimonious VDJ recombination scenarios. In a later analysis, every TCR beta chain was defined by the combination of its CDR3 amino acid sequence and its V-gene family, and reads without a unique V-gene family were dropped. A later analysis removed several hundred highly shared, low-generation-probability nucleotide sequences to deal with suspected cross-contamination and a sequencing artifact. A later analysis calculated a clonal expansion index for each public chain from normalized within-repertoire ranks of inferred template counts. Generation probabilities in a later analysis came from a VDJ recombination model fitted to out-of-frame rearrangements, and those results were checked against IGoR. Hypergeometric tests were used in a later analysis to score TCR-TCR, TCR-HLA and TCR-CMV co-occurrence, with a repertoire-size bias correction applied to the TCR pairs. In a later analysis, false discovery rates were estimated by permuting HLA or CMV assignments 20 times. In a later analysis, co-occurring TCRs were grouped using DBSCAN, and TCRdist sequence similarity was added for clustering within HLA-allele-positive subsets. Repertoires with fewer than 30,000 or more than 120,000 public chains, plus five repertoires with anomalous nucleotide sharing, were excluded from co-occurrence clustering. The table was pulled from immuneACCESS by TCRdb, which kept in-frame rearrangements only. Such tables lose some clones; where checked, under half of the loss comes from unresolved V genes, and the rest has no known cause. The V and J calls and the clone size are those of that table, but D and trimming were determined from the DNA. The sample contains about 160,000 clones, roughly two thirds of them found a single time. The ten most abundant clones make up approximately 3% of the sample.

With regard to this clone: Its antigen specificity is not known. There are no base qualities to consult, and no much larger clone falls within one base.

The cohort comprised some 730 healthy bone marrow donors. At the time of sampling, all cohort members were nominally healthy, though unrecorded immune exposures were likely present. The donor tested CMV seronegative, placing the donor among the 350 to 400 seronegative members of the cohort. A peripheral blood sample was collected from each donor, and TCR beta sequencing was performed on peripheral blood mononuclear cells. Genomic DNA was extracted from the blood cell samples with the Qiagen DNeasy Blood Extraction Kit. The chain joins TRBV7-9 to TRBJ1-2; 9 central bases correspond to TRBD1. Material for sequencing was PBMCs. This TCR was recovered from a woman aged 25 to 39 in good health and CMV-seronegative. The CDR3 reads CASSLRDREPHGYTF. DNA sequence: TGTGCCAGCAGCTTAAGGGACAGGGAACCCCATGGCTACACCTTC.